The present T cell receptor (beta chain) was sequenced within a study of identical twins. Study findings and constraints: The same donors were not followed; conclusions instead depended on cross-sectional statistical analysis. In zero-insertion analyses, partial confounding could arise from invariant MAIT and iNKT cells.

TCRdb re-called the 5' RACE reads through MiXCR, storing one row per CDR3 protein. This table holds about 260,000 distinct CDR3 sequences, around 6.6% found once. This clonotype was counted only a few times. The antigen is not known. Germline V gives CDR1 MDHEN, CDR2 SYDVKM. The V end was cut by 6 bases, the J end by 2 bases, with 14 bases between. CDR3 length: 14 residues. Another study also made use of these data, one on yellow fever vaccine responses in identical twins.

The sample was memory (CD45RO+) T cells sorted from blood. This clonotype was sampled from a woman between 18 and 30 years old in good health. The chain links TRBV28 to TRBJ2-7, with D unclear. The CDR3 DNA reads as TGTGCCAGCAGCTCCCCGGGTGCGGCCTACGAGCAGTACTTC. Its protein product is CASSSPGAAYEQYF.